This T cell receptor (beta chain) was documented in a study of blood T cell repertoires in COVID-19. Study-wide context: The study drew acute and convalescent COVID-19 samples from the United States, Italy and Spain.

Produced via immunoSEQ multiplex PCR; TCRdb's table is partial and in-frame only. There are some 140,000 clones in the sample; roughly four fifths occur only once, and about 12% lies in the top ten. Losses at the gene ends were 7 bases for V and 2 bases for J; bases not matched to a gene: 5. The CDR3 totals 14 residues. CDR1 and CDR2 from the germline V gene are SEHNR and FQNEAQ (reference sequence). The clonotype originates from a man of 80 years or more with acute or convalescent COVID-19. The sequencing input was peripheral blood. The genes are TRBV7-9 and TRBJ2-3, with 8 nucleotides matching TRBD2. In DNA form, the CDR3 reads TGTGCCAGCACCCCCGGGGGGGCCACAGATACGCAGTATTTT. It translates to CASTPGGATDTQYF.